Each of the 15 T cell receptor beta chains below was sequenced from the same sample in a study of T-cell memory formation after mild COVID-19. TCRdb reprocessed the 5' RACE reads via MiXCR and lists one record per CDR3 protein. The profile shows about 320,000 distinct CDR3 sequences, roughly an eighth of them singletons. The source material was PBMCs or a T cell subset sorted from them (not recorded which). The receptors here all came from a young man who had mild COVID-19 (a few samples of this study predate the infection). Cell type and time point are not known.

The table lists this clonotype with a few counts. The chain links TRBV4-1 to TRBJ2-5; D unclear. V was pared by 1 base and J by 1 base, with 13 bases between. The CDR3 contains 16 residues. In germline, CDR1 is MGHRA, CDR2 YSYEKL. The CDR3 region is CASSQVGQAGQETQYF. The CDR3, as DNA: TGCGCCAGCAGCCAAGTTGGGCAGGCCGGCCAAGAGACCCAGTACTTC.

This clonotype occurred a few times. The chain recombines TRBV7-2 with TRBJ2-2, with TRBD2 matching 8 bases. J gave up 3 bases and V 3 bases, and 3 bases lay outside the gene matches. The CDR3 spans 15 residues. The V gene's germline CDR1 is SGHTA and CDR2 FQGNSA. This CDR3 reads CASSFSGGHTGELFF. Here the CDR3 DNA reads TGTGCCAGCAGCTTTTCGGGGGGGCACACCGGGGAGCTGTTTTTT. Complete variable domain (other parts from reference TRBV7-2 and TRBJ2-2): GAGVSQSPSNKVTEKGKDVELRCDPISGHTALYWYRQSLGQGLEFLIYFQGNSAPDKSGLPSDRFSAERTGGSVSTLTIQRTQQEDSAVYLCASSFSGGHTGELFFGEGSRLTVL.

The V gene is TRBV24-1, the J gene TRBJ1-5, with D hard to call. Germline values: CDR1 KGHDR, CDR2 SFDVKD. This CDR3 spans 13 amino acids. V was shortened by 2 bases and J by 7 bases, with 8 bases between the two germline ends. CDR3 sequence reads: CATSDSRLQPQHF. CDR3 bases: TGTGCCACCAGTGATTCTCGTTTACAGCCCCAGCATTTT.

This clonotype appeared a few times. The chain links TRBV4-3 to TRBJ1-1; no definite D call. V was clipped by 0 bases and J by 1 base, with 12 bases between them. The CDR3 length is 16 residues. CDR1 is LGHNA, CDR2 YSLEER, per germline. DNA of the CDR3: TGCGCCAGCAGCCAAGATCTCTCGAGAGGGAACACTGAAGCTTTCTTT. Translating gives CASSQDLSRGNTEAFF.

This clonotype has ten or more counts. The chain links TRBV29-1 to TRBJ2-5, with 8 positions matching TRBD2. V shed 6 bases and J 4 bases; nucleotides not matched to a gene: 10. CDR1 is SQVTM and CDR2 is ANQGSEA in the germline V gene. The CDR3 totals 14 residues. As DNA, the CDR3 is TGCAGCGTGGGGAGCCAGCGGGGGATAGAGACCCAGTACTTC. Protein: CSVGSQRGIETQYF.

This clonotype was seen a handful of times. The rearrangement uses TRBV7-9 and TRBJ2-3, with D maybe TRBD1 (6 bases). The V end was cut by 5 bases, the J end by 2 bases, with 11 bases between. The CDR3 has 14 amino acids. Germline lookup yields CDR1 SEHNR and CDR2 FQNEAQ (reference sequence). The CDR3 loop reads CASSRRTDTDTQYF. CDR3 DNA: TGTGCCAGCAGCCGACGGACAGACACAGATACGCAGTATTTT. Drawing the rest from reference TRBV7-9 and TRBJ2-3, the complete variable domain is DTGVSQNPRHKITKRGQNVTFRCDPISEHNRLYWYRQTLGQGPEFLTYFQNEAQLEKSRLLSDRFSAERPKGSFSTLEIQRTEQGDSAMYLCASSRRTDTDTQYFGPGTRLTVL.

This clonotype was detected a few times. The genes are TRBV12-3 or TRBV12-4 and TRBJ2-1; 8 bases agree with TRBD2. This CDR3 spans 15 amino acids. V gave up 6 bases and J gave up 7 bases; unmatched junction bases: 11. As DNA, the CDR3 is TGTGCCAGCAGAGCGGGGGCCCCGTGGGGTAATGAGCAGTTCTTC. Residues: CASRAGAPWGNEQFF.

The rearrangement joins TRBV7-2 to TRBJ2-5; 11 bases are a match to TRBD1. Germline CDR1 is SGHTA and CDR2 is FQGNSA. Trimming took 7 bases from V and 5 from J; bases not matched to a gene: 9. This CDR3 contains 15 residues. Here the CDR3 DNA reads TGTGCCAGCACCTCCGGGACAGGGGGATTGGAGACCCAGTACTTC. Protein sequence: CASTSGTGGLETQYF.

J is TRBJ2-3 and V is TRBV12-3 or TRBV12-4; 14 nucleotides agree with TRBD2. Germline trimming cut 4 bases from V and 5 bases from J; bases unmatched to any gene: 8. CDR3 length: 17 amino acids. The CDR3 reads CASSSTSGGADGDTQYF. In DNA form, the CDR3 reads TGTGCCAGCAGTTCGACTAGCGGGGGGGCCGATGGAGATACGCAGTATTTT.

This clonotype was recorded a few times. This rearrangement joins TRBV11-2 to TRBJ2-3, with TRBD2 matching 9 bases. Germline values: CDR1 SGHAT, CDR2 FQNNGV. The CDR3 is 15 residues long. The J segment lost 6 bases and the V segment lost 5 bases, leaving 9 bases of the junction unmatched. The DNA of the CDR3 is TGTGCCAGCAGCAAGACTAGCGGTGGGGAGGATACGCAGTATTTT. This sequence encodes CASSKTSGGEDTQYF.

This clonotype turned up a few times. V and J are TRBV6-5 and TRBJ2-1; D might be TRBD1 or TRBD2, each matching 5 bases. Germline V gene data show CDR1 as MNHEY and CDR2 as SVGAGI. V was clipped by 2 bases and J by 2 bases, with 10 bases between them. The length of the CDR3 is 15 residues. The CDR3 loop reads CASSYAWGTYNEQFF. CDR3 coding DNA: TGTGCCAGCAGTTACGCCTGGGGGACCTACAATGAGCAGTTCTTC.

CDR3 sequence reads: CASSPRVGLSYEQYV. Written as DNA, the CDR3 is TGTGCCAGCAGCCCGAGGGTGGGCCTGTCCTACGAGCAGTACGTC. This chain joins TRBV7-2 and TRBJ2-7; D possibly corresponds to TRBD2 (5 bases). CDR3 size: 15 residues. Trimming removed 5 bases from V and 1 base from J, with 15 bases in between. The V gene's germline CDR1 is SGHTA and CDR2 FQGNSA.

This clonotype was seen many times. J is TRBJ2-1 and V is TRBV4-2; 10 bases map to TRBD2. Germline values: CDR1 LGHNA, CDR2 YNFKEQ. This CDR3 has 17 residues. The junction had 11 bases not matched to a gene; V was cut back by 0 bases and J by 9 bases. CDR3 sequence (DNA): TGTGCCAGCAGCCAAGATAGTGGTAGCGGGGGGATCAGTGAGCAGTTCTTC. Protein product: CASSQDSGSGGISEQFF.

For this clonotype: The junction and the germline gene differ at one end; a read error may be behind it. The chain couples TRBV19 to TRBJ1-2; TRBD1 aligns across 7 bases. The CDR3 extends over 14 amino acids. Germline values: CDR1 LNHDA, CDR2 SQIVND (reference sequence). The CDR3 DNA follows: TGTGCCATTAGTATAGGTGACAGGGTAGACGGCTACACCTTC. Translation: CAISIGDRVDGYTF.

This clonotype was found a few times. The CDR3 DNA sequence: TGTGCCAGCAGCCAAAGGACAGCGATGAACACTGAAGCTTTCTTT. The encoded protein is CASSQRTAMNTEAFF. This chain joins TRBV3-1 and TRBJ1-1; TRBD1 might be the D (6 bases). Germline V gives CDR1 LGHDT, CDR2 YNNKEL (reference sequence). Trimming cost V 2 bases and J 0 bases, with 10 bases left between them. The CDR3 is 15 amino acids. The full variable domain, with the rest looked up from reference TRBV3-1 and TRBJ1-1, is DTAVSQTPKYLVTQMGNDKSIKCEQNLGHDTMYWYKQDSKKFLKIMFSYNNKELIINETVPNRFSPKSPDKAHLNLHINSLELGDSAVYFCASSQRTAMNTEAFFGQGTRLTVV.